The 26 T cell receptor beta chains listed next were all sequenced from one sample in a study of T cells in Graves' hyperthyroidism and ophthalmopathy. Researchers took RNA transcripts and amplified the TCR beta CDR3 regions from them. The HTBI primer set served for first-round RT-PCR of the TCR CDR3. One entry per CDR3 protein, called by TCRdb with MiXCR from the multiplex PCR reads. The sample has 480,000 or so distinct CDR3 sequences, 46% seen once. Sequencing was done on a sample of peripheral blood or thyroid tissue (not recorded which). All receptors derive from an adult woman with Graves' disease, either hyperthyroidism or ophthalmopathy (not recorded which).

The chain uses TRBV2 and TRBJ2-5, with 9 positions matching TRBD2. The junction had 3 bases not matched to a gene; V was cut back by 8 bases and J by 5 bases. Germline V lookup: CDR1 SNHLY, CDR2 FYNNEI. This CDR3 spans 12 amino acids. The CDR3, as DNA: TGTGCCAGCCGACTAGCGGCGGAGACCCAGTACTTC. It is translated as CASRLAAETQYF.

This clonotype has more than one count but fewer than ten. The chain is built from TRBV25-1 and TRBJ1-4; no reliable D call. V was trimmed by 1 base and J by 6 bases, leaving 12 bases between them. Per germline, CDR1 MGHDK and CDR2 SYGVNS. The length of the CDR3 is 15 residues. The CDR3: CASSEWTGEHEKLFF. CDR3 coding DNA: TGTGCCAGCAGTGAATGGACGGGTGAGCATGAAAAACTGTTTTTT.

The V gene is TRBV10-3, the J gene TRBJ1-4; TRBD1 might be the D (6 bases). Trimming pared 0 bases from V and 6 bases from J, leaving 11 bases between. This CDR3 contains 15 residues. Per germline, CDR1 ENHRY and CDR2 SYGVKD. The CDR3 sequence: CAISESTGPDEKLFF. CDR3 nucleotide sequence: TGTGCCATCAGTGAGTCGACAGGCCCAGATGAAAAACTGTTTTTT.

Only a few counts were recorded for this clonotype. V usage is TRBV4-1 and J usage is TRBJ1-5; 8 bases map to TRBD1. Germline V CDR1 and CDR2: MGHRA, YSYEKL. This CDR3 is 16 amino acids long. After removal of 0 bases from V and 5 bases from J, the junction contained 6 bases not matched to a gene. CDR3 sequence: CASSQEGYRGDQPQHF. The CDR3, as DNA: TGCGCCAGCAGCCAAGAAGGCTACAGGGGGGATCAGCCCCAGCATTTT.

This clonotype was counted only a few times. The genes are TRBV5-1 and TRBJ1-2; TRBD1 agrees at 8 bases. The CDR3 is 12 residues long. Germline V lookup: CDR1 SGHRS, CDR2 YFSETQ. Trimming cost V 4 bases and J 7 bases; bases outside gene matches: 3. The CDR3 loop reads CASSPDRGGYTF. The CDR3 DNA is TGCGCCAGCAGCCCCGACAGGGGTGGCTACACCTTC.

There are a few counts of this clonotype. The chain uses TRBV20-1 and TRBJ2-7, with 11 positions matching TRBD2. CDR1 is DFQATT and CDR2 is SNEGSKA in the germline V gene (reference sequence). This CDR3 has 18 amino acids. The V gene end was trimmed by 1 base and the J gene end by 0 bases; junction bases not matched to a gene: 11. As DNA, the CDR3 is TGCAGTGCTAGAGGGCCGGGACTAGCGGACTTAAGCTCCTACGAGCAGTACTTC. It is translated as CSARGPGLADLSSYEQYF.

The sample holds many counts of this clonotype. The genes are TRBV20-1 and TRBJ2-7; TRBD2 matches 12 bases. Trimming at V came to 2 bases and at J to 2 bases, leaving 4 bases not matched to a gene. Germline CDR1 and CDR2: DFQATT and SNEGSKA (reference sequence). CDR3 length: 15 residues. The CDR3 loop is CSARRTSGMTYEQYF. The CDR3 coding sequence is TGCAGTGCTAGAAGGACTAGCGGGATGACCTACGAGCAGTACTTC.

V gene TRBV2 combines with J gene TRBJ1-4; no firm D call. The V and J ends lost 8 bases and 0 bases respectively, with 16 bases between them. Germline V CDR1 and CDR2: SNHLY, FYNNEI. The CDR3 runs 16 residues. CDR3 nucleotide sequence: TGTGCCAGCGGGAGAAAGGTCTCTACAACTAATGAAAAACTGTTTTTT. As protein: CASGRKVSTTNEKLFF.

This clonotype was counted at least ten times. The chain couples TRBV6-6 to TRBJ1-5, with 9 bases aligning to TRBD1. V gave up 5 bases and J gave up 5 bases; unmatched junction bases: 7. This CDR3 is built from 15 residues. The V gene's germline CDR1 is MNHNY and CDR2 SVGAGI (reference sequence). The CDR3 DNA follows: TGTGCCAGCAGTACGGGACAGGGCAATCATCAGCCCCAGCATTTT. Translating gives CASSTGQGNHQPQHF.

The chain uses TRBV3-1 and TRBJ2-2; unclear D gene. The CDR3 spans 15 residues. Germline V gene data show CDR1 as LGHDT and CDR2 as YNNKEL (reference sequence). V dropped 1 base and J dropped 4 bases, with 10 bases sitting between them. CDR3 protein: CASSQGGLRTGELFF. In DNA, the CDR3 is TGTGCCAGCAGCCAAGGAGGCCTCCGCACCGGGGAGCTGTTTTTT.

V usage is TRBV5-1 and J usage is TRBJ2-7; D gene unclear. From germline, CDR1 is SGHRS and CDR2 YFSETQ. The CDR3 sequence is 15 residues long. The ends were cut back, 4 bases at V and 0 bases at J, with 14 bases in the middle. The CDR3 region has the DNA TGCGCCAGCAGCCCCCGGAACCGCCGCTCCTACGAGCAGTACTTC. This sequence encodes CASSPRNRRSYEQYF.

This clonotype has just one count. This chain connects TRBV29-1 to TRBJ2-5; 9 nucleotides line up with TRBD2. The germline gives CDR1 SQVTM, CDR2 ANQGSEA. J was trimmed by 2 bases and V by 2 bases; bases with no gene match: 3. This CDR3 comprises 14 residues. Here the CDR3 DNA reads TGCAGCGTTGAAACTAGCGGGTCGCAAGAGACCCAGTACTTC. This encodes CSVETSGSQETQYF.

This clonotype has ten or more counts. V gene TRBV12-3 or TRBV12-4 combines with J gene TRBJ1-5; D not certain. CDR3 length equals 15 residues. V dropped 5 bases and J dropped 1 base, with 12 bases sitting between them. The CDR3, as DNA: TGTGCCAGCAGTAACCGTGATTCAAGCAATCAGCCCCAGCATTTT. As protein: CASSNRDSSNQPQHF.

The J gene is TRBJ2-7, the V gene TRBV15; D is perhaps TRBD1 (6 bases). CDR1 is LNHNV, CDR2 YYDKDF, per germline (reference sequence). The CDR3 length is 13 residues. V was trimmed by 1 base and J by 7 bases, leaving 11 bases between them. For the CDR3, the DNA is TGTGCCACCAGCAGAGCACAGGGATATGAGCAGTACTTC. Encoded protein: CATSRAQGYEQYF.

This chain uses TRBV7-8 with TRBJ1-5, with D uncertain. Germline loops: CDR1 SGHVS, CDR2 FQNEAQ. V shed 5 bases and J shed 2 bases, with 22 bases lying between them. The CDR3 spans 18 residues. The CDR3: CASSKKTATSVGNQPQHF. The CDR3 bases are TGTGCCAGCAGCAAAAAAACAGCGACGAGCGTGGGCAATCAGCCCCAGCATTTT. The full variable domain, in which reference TRBV7-8 and TRBJ1-5 provide the parts outside the CDR3, is GAGVSQSPRYKVAKRGQDVALRCDPISGHVSLFWYQQALGQGPEFLTYFQNEAQLDKSGLPSDRFFAERPEGSVSTLKIQRTQQEDSAVYLCASSKKTATSVGNQPQHFGDGTRLSIL.

This clonotype was picked up many times. The CDR3 DNA sequence: TGCAGCGCCCGATCGACAGCTCAAGAGACCCAGTACTTC. Protein product: CSARSTAQETQYF. V is TRBV29-1 and J is TRBJ2-5; D may be TRBD1 (5 bases). V lost 7 bases and J 2 bases, leaving 14 bases between the germline ends. The CDR3 extends over 13 amino acids. Per germline, CDR1 SQVTM and CDR2 ANQGSEA. Looking up the rest from reference TRBV29-1 and TRBJ2-5 gives the full variable domain: SAVISQKPSRDICQRGTSLTIQCQVDSQVTMMFWYRQQPGQSLTLIATANQGSEATYESGFVIDKFPISRPNLTFSTLTVSNMSPEDSSIYLCSARSTAQETQYFGPGTRLLVL.

V usage is TRBV7-6 and J usage is TRBJ2-2; D call uncertain. Per germline, CDR1 SGHVS and CDR2 FNYEAQ. V gave up 5 bases and J gave up 2 bases, with 9 bases separating them. CDR3 size: 14 residues. This chain's CDR3 is CASSNSGNTGELFF. The CDR3 nucleotides are TGTGCCAGCAGCAACTCTGGAAACACCGGGGAGCTGTTTTTT.

The chain uses TRBV20-1 and TRBJ2-5; D is unclear. V lost 2 bases, J lost 5 bases, and 15 bases lay in between. Looked up from germline, CDR1 is DFQATT and CDR2 is SNEGSKA (reference sequence). This CDR3 is built from 14 residues. The CDR3 loop reads CSARRATVGETQYF. The DNA of the CDR3 is TGCAGTGCTAGAAGGGCTACCGTGGGGGAGACCCAGTACTTC.

This chain joins TRBV20-1 and TRBJ2-7; D tentatively reads TRBD1 or TRBD2 (6 bases each). The CDR3 covers 14 residues. Germline V gene data show CDR1 as DFQATT and CDR2 as SNEGSKA (reference sequence). V gave up 3 bases and J gave up 5 bases, with 17 bases separating them. CDR3 sequence (DNA): TGCAGTGCTAGCTTCCCGAGGGGGGTAAACGAGCAGTACTTC. This translates into CSASFPRGVNEQYF.

Notes on this clonotype: This may arise from a read error, as a much more abundant clone is one base away. The CDR3 carries no conserved terminal phenylalanine or tryptophan, so it likely arises from a read error. The rearrangement joins TRBV20-1 to TRBJ2-7, with no clear D. Germline assignment: CDR1 DFQATT and CDR2 SNEGSKA (reference sequence). This CDR3 has 13 amino acids. The V end was cut by 1 base, the J end by 3 bases, with 10 bases between. The CDR3 reads CSARGLLGYEQYL. DNA for the CDR3: TGCAGTGCTAGAGGGCTGCTTGGCTACGAGCAGTACCTC.

In its sample, this clonotype was seen many times. The chain employs TRBV7-2 and TRBJ1-6, with a tentative D call TRBD1 (5 bases). Trimming left V 4 bases short and J 6 bases short, with 10 bases between. The germline V gene encodes CDR1 SGHTA and CDR2 FQGNSA. The CDR3 sequence is 14 residues long. The CDR3 nucleotides are TGTGCCAGCAGCTCTATGGGACCTAATTCACCCCTCCACTTT. Its protein is CASSSMGPNSPLHF.

This chain joins TRBV10-3 and TRBJ1-5; D not resolved. Trimming removed 0 bases at V and 9 bases at J, with 9 bases between. There are 13 residues in the CDR3. Germline loops: CDR1 ENHRY, CDR2 SYGVKD. The CDR3 coding sequence is TGTGCCATCAGTGAGTCTCATGGGTCGCCCCAGCATTTT. This encodes CAISESHGSPQHF.

The chain couples TRBV10-3 to TRBJ2-5; tentatively, D is TRBD1 or TRBD2 (5 bases each). The CDR3 spans 14 residues. Germline assignment: CDR1 ENHRY and CDR2 SYGVKD. Trimming shortened V by 3 bases and J by 1 base, and 9 bases separated the two germline ends. The CDR3 protein is CAISDGASQETQYF. The DNA for the CDR3 is TGTGCCATCAGTGACGGGGCTAGCCAAGAGACCCAGTACTTC.

The CDR3 sequence: CATSRQGATEAFF. CDR3 nucleotides: TGTGCCACCAGCAGACAGGGGGCGACTGAAGCTTTCTTT. The chain uses TRBV19 and TRBJ1-1; 10 bases are a match to TRBD1. Germline V gives CDR1 LNHDA, CDR2 SQIVND (reference sequence). V was clipped by 10 bases and J by 5 bases; unmatched bases: 7. This CDR3 spans 13 amino acids. The complete variable domain, with remaining parts taken from reference TRBV19 and TRBJ1-1, reads DGGITQSPKYLFRKEGQNVTLSCEQNLNHDAMYWYRQDPGQGLRLIYYSQIVNDFQKGDIAEGYSVSREKKESFPLTVTSAQKNPTAFYLCATSRQGATEAFFGQGTRLTVV.

V usage is TRBV9 and J usage is TRBJ2-7; 7 positions match TRBD1. Germline-derived CDR1 and CDR2 are SGDLS and YYNGEE. The CDR3 is 15 amino acids. With V trimmed by 0 bases and J by 4 bases, 7 bases remained unmatched. CDR3 region: CASSVEQGFGYEQYF. CDR3 DNA: TGTGCCAGCAGCGTAGAACAGGGGTTTGGTTACGAGCAGTACTTC.

As DNA, the CDR3 is TGTGCCAGCAGGAAAGGGGCGGGAGGCGCAACGAACACCGGGGAGCTGTTTTTT. This encodes CASRKGAGGATNTGELFF. This chain joins TRBV2 and TRBJ2-2; 8 nucleotides agree with TRBD2. This CDR3 region has 18 residues. The V segment lost 6 bases and the J segment 0 bases; nucleotides outside the gene matches: 12. Germline loops: CDR1 SNHLY, CDR2 FYNNEI. The entire variable domain, with the rest obtained from reference TRBV2 and TRBJ2-2, is as follows: EPEVTQTPSHQVTQMGQEVILRCVPISNHLYFYWYRQILGQKVEFLVSFYNNEISEKSEIFDDQFSVERPDGSNFTLKIRSTKLEDSAMYFCASRKGAGGATNTGELFFGEGSRLTVL.